The 7 T cell receptor beta chains reported below all come from one sample, sequenced in a study of blood T cells in healthy people across ages. A J-beta primer mix and a sample-barcoded 5' primer were used in a second PCR of about 7 to 12 cycles. TCRdb called the 5' RACE reads again in MiXCR, with one record for every CDR3 protein. The repertoire consists of some 880,000 distinct CDR3 sequences, with roughly 40% occurring once and the leading ten covering roughly 13%. Sequenced: blood. These receptor sequences come from a man between 18 and 35 years old in good health.

The chain links TRBV9 to TRBJ2-5; 11 nucleotides match TRBD2. V trimming: 4 bases; J trimming: 2 bases; junction bases outside the gene matches: 13. CDR3 length equals 18 residues. Germline V gene data show CDR1 as SGDLS and CDR2 as YYNGEE. Here the CDR3 DNA reads TGTGCCAGCAGCATAGGACGACTTGTAGCGGGGGGGCAAGAGACCCAGTACTTC. This codes for CASSIGRLVAGGQETQYF.

With regard to this clonotype: A much larger clone differs from this one at a single base, so this may be a read error. CDR3 nucleotide sequence: TGCAGTGCTAGAGTACCCGGGACCGAAGGGACCCAGTACTTC. Encoded protein: CSARVPGTEGTQYF. V gene TRBV20-1 combines with J gene TRBJ2-4, with D perhaps matching TRBD1 or TRBD2 (5 bases each). The J call may be in error: the DNA end matches TRBJ2-5 better. This CDR3 comprises 14 residues. Germline assignment: CDR1 DFQATT and CDR2 SNEGSKA (reference sequence).

J is TRBJ2-1 and V is TRBV6-5; tentative D call: TRBD1 (5 bases). V was pared by 4 bases and J by 10 bases, with 11 bases between. CDR3 length: 12 residues. From germline, CDR1 is MNHEY and CDR2 SVGAGI. CDR3 region: CASSCPGYEQFF. As DNA, the CDR3 is TGTGCCAGCAGTTGCCCAGGGTACGAGCAGTTCTTC.

The chain joins TRBV12-3 or TRBV12-4 to TRBJ2-3; possibly TRBD1 for D (6 bases). The CDR3 consists of 12 residues. With 10 bases removed from V and 4 bases from J, the gap between germline ends came to 12 bases. In DNA, the CDR3 is TGTGCCACCAGGGGTGGCCCAGATACGCAGTATTTT. Its translation is CATRGGPDTQYF.

The chain links TRBV6-2 or TRBV6-3 to TRBJ1-1; a possible D gene is TRBD1 (5 bases). CDR1 and CDR2 (germline): MNHEY, SVGEGT. CDR3 length: 13 amino acids. The V end lost 2 bases, the J end lost 5 bases, and 9 bases lay between the germline ends. The CDR3 DNA follows: TGTGCCAGCAGTTACCCCGGGGGGACTGAAGCTTTCTTT. Amino acid sequence: CASSYPGGTEAFF.

This clonotype has just a few counts. The chain links TRBV4-2 to TRBJ2-7; 7 positions match TRBD2. Germline trimming cut 2 bases from V and 0 bases from J; bases unmatched to any gene: 10. The CDR3 runs to 17 residues. Germline values: CDR1 LGHNA, CDR2 YNFKEQ. The CDR3 protein is CASSQPSVGGGSYEQYF. In DNA form, the CDR3 reads TGTGCCAGCAGCCAACCCTCGGTGGGCGGGGGCTCCTACGAGCAGTACTTC.

This clonotype occurred many times. The rearrangement joins TRBV20-1 to TRBJ2-1; D perhaps matches TRBD1 (6 bases). Germline loops: CDR1 DFQATT, CDR2 SNEGSKA (reference sequence). The CDR3 spans 15 residues. Deletions cut 4 bases from V and 0 bases from J, with 13 bases between. The CDR3 is CSATDSQSSYNEQFF. The CDR3 DNA sequence: TGCAGTGCTACGGACAGCCAAAGCTCCTACAATGAGCAGTTCTTC.